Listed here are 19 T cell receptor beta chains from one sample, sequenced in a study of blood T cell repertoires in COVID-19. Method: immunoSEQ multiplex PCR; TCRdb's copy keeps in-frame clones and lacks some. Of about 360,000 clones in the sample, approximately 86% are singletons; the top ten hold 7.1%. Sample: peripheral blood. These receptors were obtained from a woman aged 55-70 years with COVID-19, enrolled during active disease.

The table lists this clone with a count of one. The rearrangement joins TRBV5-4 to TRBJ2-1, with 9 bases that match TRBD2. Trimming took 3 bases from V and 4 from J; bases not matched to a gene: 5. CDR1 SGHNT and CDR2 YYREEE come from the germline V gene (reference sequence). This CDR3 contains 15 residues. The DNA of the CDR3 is TGTGCCAGCAGCTCCGCGGGGGGGCCTTACAATGAGCAGTTCTTC. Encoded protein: CASSSAGGPYNEQFF.

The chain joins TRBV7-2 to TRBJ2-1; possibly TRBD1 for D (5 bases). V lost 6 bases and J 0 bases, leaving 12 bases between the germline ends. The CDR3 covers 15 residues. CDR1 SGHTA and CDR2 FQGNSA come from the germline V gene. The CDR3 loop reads CASSSGSVSYNEQFF. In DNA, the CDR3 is TGTGCCAGCAGTTCAGGGTCCGTCTCCTACAATGAGCAGTTCTTC.

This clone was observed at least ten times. The DNA of the CDR3 is TGTGCCAGCATCCGGGGGGCTTCACCTTACAATGAGCAGTTCTTC. Translated, it gives CASIRGASPYNEQFF. The rearrangement uses TRBV6-5 and TRBJ2-1; TRBD2 might be the D (7 bases). V shed 7 bases and J shed 4 bases, with 17 bases lying between them. The germline V gene encodes CDR1 MNHEY and CDR2 SVGAGI. The length of the CDR3 is 15 residues.

Written as DNA, the CDR3 is TGCGCCAGCAGCTTTCGGGAAAACACTGAAGCTTTCTTT. As protein: CASSFRENTEAFF. The J gene is TRBJ1-1, the V gene TRBV5-1, with no clear D. The germline V gene encodes CDR1 SGHRS and CDR2 YFSETQ. The CDR3 has 13 amino acids. The V gene lost 2 bases and the J gene lost 2 bases, with 7 bases spanning the gap. The full variable domain, its missing parts supplied by reference TRBV5-1 and TRBJ1-1, is KAGVTQTPRYLIKTRGQQVTLSCSPISGHRSVSWYQQTPGQGLQFLFEYFSETQRNKGNFPGRFSGRQFSNSRSEMNVSTLELGDSALYLCASSFRENTEAFFGQGTRLTVV.

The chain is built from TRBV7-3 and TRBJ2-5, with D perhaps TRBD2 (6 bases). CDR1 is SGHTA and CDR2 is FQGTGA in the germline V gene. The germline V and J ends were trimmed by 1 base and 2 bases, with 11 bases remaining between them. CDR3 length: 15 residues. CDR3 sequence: CASSLMGGGQETQYF. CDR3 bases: TGTGCCAGCAGCTTAATGGGGGGTGGTCAAGAGACCCAGTACTTC.

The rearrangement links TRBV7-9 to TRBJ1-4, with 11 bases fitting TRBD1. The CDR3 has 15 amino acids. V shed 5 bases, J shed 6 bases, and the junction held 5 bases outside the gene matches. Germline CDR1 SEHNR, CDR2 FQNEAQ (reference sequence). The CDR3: CASSGTGGSYEKLFF. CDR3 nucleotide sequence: TGTGCCAGCAGCGGGACAGGGGGATCCTATGAAAAACTGTTTTTT.

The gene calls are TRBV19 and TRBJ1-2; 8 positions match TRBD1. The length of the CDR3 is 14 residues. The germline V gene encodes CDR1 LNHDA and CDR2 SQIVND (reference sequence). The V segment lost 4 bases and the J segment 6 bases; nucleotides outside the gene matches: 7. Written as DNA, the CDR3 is TGTGCCAGTAGTACCCGGGACAGGTTACATGGCTACACCTTC. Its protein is CASSTRDRLHGYTF.

For the CDR3, the DNA is TGTGCCAGCAGTACATACAGGGGGTCCTACAATGAGCAGTTCTTC. Protein product: CASSTYRGSYNEQFF. The rearrangement uses TRBV28 and TRBJ2-1; TRBD1 matches 8 bases. V shed 5 bases and J 1 base; nucleotides not matched to a gene: 4. Per germline, CDR1 MDHEN and CDR2 SYDVKM. The CDR3 spans 15 residues.

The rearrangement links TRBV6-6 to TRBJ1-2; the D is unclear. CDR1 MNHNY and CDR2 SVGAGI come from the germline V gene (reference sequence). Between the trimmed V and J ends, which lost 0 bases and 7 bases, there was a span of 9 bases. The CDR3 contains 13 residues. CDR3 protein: CASSYSNPIGYTF. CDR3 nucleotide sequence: TGTGCCAGCAGTTACTCGAACCCTATTGGCTACACCTTC.

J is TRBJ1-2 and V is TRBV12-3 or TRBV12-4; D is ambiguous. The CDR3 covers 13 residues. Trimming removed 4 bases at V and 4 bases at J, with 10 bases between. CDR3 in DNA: TGTGCCAGCAGTTATACAGATTCCTATGGCTACACCTTC. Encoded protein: CASSYTDSYGYTF.

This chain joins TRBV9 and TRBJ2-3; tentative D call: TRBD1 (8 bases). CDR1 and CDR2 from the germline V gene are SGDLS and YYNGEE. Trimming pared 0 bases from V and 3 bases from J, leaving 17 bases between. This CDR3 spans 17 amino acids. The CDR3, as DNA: TGTGCCAGCAGCGTAGACTCAACAGGGGGGGAGACAGATACGCAGTATTTT. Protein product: CASSVDSTGGETDTQYF.

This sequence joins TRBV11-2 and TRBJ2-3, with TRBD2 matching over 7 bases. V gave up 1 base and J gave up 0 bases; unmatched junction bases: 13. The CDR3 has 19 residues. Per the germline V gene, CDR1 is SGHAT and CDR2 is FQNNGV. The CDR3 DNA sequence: TGTGCCAGCAGCTTAGGGGTCTGGGGAGCGGGGAGTAGCACAGATACGCAGTATTTT. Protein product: CASSLGVWGAGSSTDTQYF.

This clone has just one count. CDR3 sequence (DNA): TGTGCCATCAGTGCATCGTACACAGGGTCAGATACGCAGTATTTT. This codes for CAISASYTGSDTQYF. V and J are TRBV10-3 and TRBJ2-3; D possibly corresponds to TRBD1 (6 bases). V dropped 4 bases and J dropped 4 bases, with 15 bases sitting between them. Per germline, CDR1 ENHRY and CDR2 SYGVKD. This CDR3 spans 15 amino acids.

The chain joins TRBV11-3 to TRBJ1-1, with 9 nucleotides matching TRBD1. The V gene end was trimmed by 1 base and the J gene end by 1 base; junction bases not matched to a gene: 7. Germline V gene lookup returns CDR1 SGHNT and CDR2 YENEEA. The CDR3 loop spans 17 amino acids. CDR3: CASSLGQGVFENTEAFF. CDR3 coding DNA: TGTGCCAGCAGCTTAGGACAGGGGGTGTTCGAGAACACTGAAGCTTTCTTT.

As DNA, the CDR3 is TGTGCCAGCAGCCACGGACAGGGGGTGGTTGGCACTGAAGCTTTCTTT. Protein sequence: CASSHGQGVVGTEAFF. The chain links TRBV3-1 (or the pseudogene TRBV3-2) to TRBJ1-1, with 10 nucleotides matching TRBD1. The CDR3 runs to 16 residues. V lost 3 bases and J lost 4; bases outside the gene matches: 8. The germline V gene has CDR1 LGHDT and CDR2 YNNKEL (reference sequence).

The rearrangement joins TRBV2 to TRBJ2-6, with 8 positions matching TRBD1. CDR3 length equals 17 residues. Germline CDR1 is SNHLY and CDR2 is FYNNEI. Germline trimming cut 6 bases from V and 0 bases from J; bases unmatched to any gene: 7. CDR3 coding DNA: TGTGCCAGCAGCAAGGACAGGGCGAACTCTGGGGCCAACGTCCTGACTTTC. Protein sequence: CASSKDRANSGANVLTF.

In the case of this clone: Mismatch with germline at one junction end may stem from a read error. The CDR3 is CASSSRAPHF. CDR3 sequence (DNA): TGTGCCAGTAGTAGCAGGGCCCCGCACTTC. The chain uses TRBV19 and TRBJ2-7, with D perhaps TRBD1 (5 bases). Germline loops: CDR1 LNHDA, CDR2 SQIVND (reference sequence). This CDR3 comprises 10 residues.

CDR3 residues: CASRSGPTGELFF. CDR3 DNA sequence: TGTGCCAGCAGAAGCGGCCCTACCGGGGAGCTGTTTTTT. V and J are TRBV5-4 and TRBJ2-2; D is possibly TRBD2 (5 bases). Germline-derived CDR1 and CDR2 are SGHNT and YYREEE (reference sequence). V dropped 5 bases and J dropped 5 bases, with 10 bases sitting between them. The length of the CDR3 is 13 residues.

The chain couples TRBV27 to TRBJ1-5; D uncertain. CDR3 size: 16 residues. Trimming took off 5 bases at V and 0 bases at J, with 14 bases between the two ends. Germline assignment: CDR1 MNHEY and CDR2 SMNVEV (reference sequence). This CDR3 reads CASSSLAGYSNQPQHF. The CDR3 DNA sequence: TGTGCCAGCAGTAGTTTGGCGGGATATAGCAATCAGCCCCAGCATTTT.